Presented here are 7 T cell receptor beta chains from one specimen sequenced in a study of cytomegalovirus exposure and HLA in healthy donors. PCR used 60 Vbeta primers and 13 Jbeta primers. Sequencing used immunoSEQ multiplex PCR; TCRdb keeps in-frame clones, though not all of them. The table includes 100,000 to 140,000 clones, about 80% detected once. Sequencing used PBMCs. The receptors shown here come from a man in his thirties or forties in good health and CMV-seropositive.

The chain recombines TRBV6-5 with TRBJ1-6; tentative D call: TRBD1 (6 bases). The length of the CDR3 is 16 residues. CDR1 and CDR2 from the germline V gene are MNHEY and SVGAGI. Trimming shortened V by 1 base and J by 8 bases, and 15 bases separated the two germline ends. The DNA of the CDR3 is TGTGCCAGCAGTTACTTTTGGGCAACAGGGTATTCACCCCTCCACTTT. It encodes CASSYFWATGYSPLHF.

This clone turned up a few times. J is TRBJ2-5 and V is TRBV6-1; 8 nucleotides align to TRBD2. This CDR3 comprises 16 residues. Germline V gives CDR1 MNHNS, CDR2 SASEGT. J lost 1 base, V lost 2 bases, and 6 bases had no gene match. Here the CDR3 reads CASSELGGGPQETQYF. CDR3 in DNA: TGTGCCAGCAGTGAACTGGGCGGGGGGCCCCAAGAGACCCAGTACTTC.

This sequence joins TRBV13 and TRBJ2-2; unclear D gene. The length of the CDR3 is 14 residues. With 3 bases removed from V and 1 base from J, the gap between germline ends came to 6 bases. CDR1 and CDR2 from the germline V gene are PRHDT and FYEKMQ (reference sequence). The DNA of the CDR3 is TGTGCCAGCAGCTTCTCCGGGAACACCGGGGAGCTGTTTTTT. Amino acid sequence: CASSFSGNTGELFF.

Comments on this clone: An end of the junction differs from the germline gene, which may be a read error. The V gene is TRBV10-1, the J gene TRBJ2-2; 10 bases are a match to TRBD1. CDR1 is WNHNN and CDR2 is SYGVQD in the germline V gene (reference sequence). CDR3 size: 16 residues. Here the CDR3 reads CASSVKRQGASGELLF. Written as DNA, the CDR3 is TGCGCCAGCAGTGTTAAGCGACAGGGGGCGTCCGGGGAGCTGCTTTTT.

This sequence joins TRBV7-2 and TRBJ2-2; the D is unclear. The CDR3 runs to 14 residues. Trimming pared 2 bases from V and 9 bases from J, leaving 13 bases between. CDR1 SGHTA and CDR2 FQGNSA come from the germline V gene. CDR3 residues: CASSLSGFIRELFF. The CDR3, as DNA: TGTGCCAGCAGCTTATCGGGTTTCATCCGGGAGCTGTTTTTT.

Turning to this clone: As the CDR3 is not closed by the conserved phenylalanine or tryptophan, this likely results from a read error. No DNA is shown, since the ends of the CDR3 on it are uncertain; the CDR3 is the one TCRdb lists. V is TRBV2 and J is TRBJ1-2. The CDR3 is 8 residues long, counting both termini. Germline V gene sequence: CDR1 SNHLY, CDR2 FYNNEI. CDR3 sequence reads: CASTTGVV.

The chain links TRBV2 to TRBJ1-2; 8 nucleotides align to TRBD1. Per germline, CDR1 SNHLY and CDR2 FYNNEI. There are 15 residues in the CDR3. The V segment lost 8 bases and the J segment 4 bases; nucleotides outside the gene matches: 12. The CDR3 reads CASPGGGQERYGYTF. The CDR3, as DNA: TGTGCCAGCCCCGGAGGGGGACAGGAACGCTATGGCTACACCTTC.